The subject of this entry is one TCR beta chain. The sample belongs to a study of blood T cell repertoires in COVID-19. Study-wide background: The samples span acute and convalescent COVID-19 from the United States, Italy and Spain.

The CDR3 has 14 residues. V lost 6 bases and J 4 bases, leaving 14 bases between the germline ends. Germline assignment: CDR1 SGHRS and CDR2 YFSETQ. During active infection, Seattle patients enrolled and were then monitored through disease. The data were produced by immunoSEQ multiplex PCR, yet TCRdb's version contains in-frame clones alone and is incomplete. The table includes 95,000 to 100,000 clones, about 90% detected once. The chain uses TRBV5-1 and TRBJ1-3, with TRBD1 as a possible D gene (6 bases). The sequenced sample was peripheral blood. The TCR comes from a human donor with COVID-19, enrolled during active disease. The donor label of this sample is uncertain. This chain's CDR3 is CASKSGAQGNTIYF. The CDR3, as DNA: TGCGCCAGCAAATCAGGGGCGCAAGGAAACACCATATATTTT.